The 24 T cell receptor beta chains below all came from one sample that was sequenced in a study of shared clonotypes between healthy human individuals. The method was immunoSEQ multiplex PCR; TCRdb's version includes in-frame clones alone and lacks a portion of them. The table includes about 480,000 clones, around 79% detected once. Sample: PBMCs. These receptors were obtained from a woman aged 40-49 years in good health. Some clones in this sample may be carry-over from other donors' samples.

The V gene is TRBV19, the J gene TRBJ1-2; D remains unclear. In germline, CDR1 is LNHDA, CDR2 SQIVND (reference sequence). CDR3 length: 14 residues. Trimming took off 1 base at V and 6 bases at J, with 12 bases between the two ends. The CDR3 loop reads CASSIVGMRNGYTF. As DNA, the CDR3 is TGTGCCAGTAGTATAGTTGGGATGAGGAATGGCTACACCTTC. Full variable domain (missing parts from reference TRBV19 and TRBJ1-2): DGGITQSPKYLFRKEGQNVTLSCEQNLNHDAMYWYRQDPGQGLRLIYYSQIVNDFQKGDIAEGYSVSREKKESFPLTVTSAQKNPTAFYLCASSIVGMRNGYTFGSGTRLTVV.

V and J are TRBV4-3 and TRBJ2-1, with D unresolved. Deletions cut 4 bases from V and 12 bases from J, with 16 bases between. The CDR3 loop spans 13 amino acids. Germline values: CDR1 LGHNA, CDR2 YSLEER. As DNA, the CDR3 is TGCGCCAGCAGCCGCCGAGATCAGGATACGCAGTTCTTC. It specifies CASSRRDQDTQFF.

CDR3 DNA sequence: TGTGCCAGCCGCGTCGGACAGAGCCAAGAGACCCAGTACTTC. Translating it yields CASRVGQSQETQYF. The chain links TRBV2 to TRBJ2-5, with D possibly matching TRBD1 (6 bases). The CDR3 consists of 14 residues. Germline CDR1 is SNHLY and CDR2 is FYNNEI. V lost 8 bases and J 1 base, leaving 14 bases between the germline ends.

Turning to this clone: Other DNA sequences within the sample encode an identical CDR3. The chain uses TRBV28 and TRBJ2-6; D is unresolved. The germline gives CDR1 MDHEN, CDR2 SYDVKM. The CDR3 loop spans 15 amino acids. The ends were cut back, 6 bases at V and 1 base at J, with 10 bases in the middle. The CDR3 sequence: CASSPPGSGANVLTF. CDR3 nucleotides: TGTGCCAGCAGCCCTCCGGGTTCTGGGGCCAACGTCCTGACTTTC.

In the case of this clone: The same CDR3 also results from other DNA sequences found in this sample. V and J are TRBV5-1 and TRBJ2-7, with D possibly matching TRBD1 (7 bases). V was cut by 0 bases and J by 2 bases, with 12 bases left in between. From germline, CDR1 is SGHRS and CDR2 YFSETQ. The CDR3 runs to 15 residues. CDR3 sequence: CASSLGPGGPYEQYF. The CDR3 region has the DNA TGCGCCAGCAGCTTGGGTCCAGGGGGGCCCTACGAGCAGTACTTC.

The V and J genes are TRBV18 and TRBJ1-5; the match to TRBD1 covers 7 bases. The CDR3 runs to 14 residues. Germline values: CDR1 KGHSH, CDR2 LQKENI. Trimming removed 4 bases from V and 5 bases from J; junction bases left unmatched: 5. The CDR3 DNA follows: TGTGCCAGCTCACTGACAGGGCGGGATCAGCCCCAGCATTTT. This gives the protein CASSLTGRDQPQHF.

The genes are TRBV19 and TRBJ2-6; TRBD1 might be the D (5 bases). Germline-derived CDR1 and CDR2 are LNHDA and SQIVND (reference sequence). V lost 7 bases and J lost 4, with 14 bases in between. The CDR3 has 15 residues. The CDR3 loop is CASTNPGPGANVLTF. The CDR3 DNA reads as TGTGCCAGTACAAATCCAGGGCCCGGGGCCAACGTCCTGACTTTC.

V is TRBV9 and J is TRBJ2-2; unclear D gene. Trimming left V 0 bases short and J 5 bases short, with 5 bases between. This CDR3 is 13 amino acids long. The germline CDR1 and CDR2 sequences are SGDLS and YYNGEE. CDR3 nucleotides: TGTGCCAGCAGCGTAGGGCTTACCGGGGAGCTGTTTTTT. It codes for CASSVGLTGELFF.

The V call is TRBV11-2, the J call TRBJ2-1; no clear D. Trimming shortened V by 0 bases and J by 5 bases, and 14 bases separated the two germline ends. CDR1 is SGHAT, CDR2 FQNNGV, per germline. CDR3 length equals 16 residues. The CDR3 coding sequence is TGTGCCAGCAGCTTAGATGGGAACGGCCCCCACAATGAGCAGTTCTTC. The encoded protein is CASSLDGNGPHNEQFF.

On this clone: This CDR3 is also generated by other DNA sequences in the sample. The rearrangement joins TRBV5-1 to TRBJ2-1, with TRBD2 as a possible D gene (6 bases). Looked up from germline, CDR1 is SGHRS and CDR2 is YFSETQ. Trimming removed 0 bases at V and 4 bases at J, with 8 bases between. The CDR3 totals 14 residues. The CDR3 DNA is TGCGCCAGCAGCTTGGCGGGGGATTACAATGAGCAGTTCTTC. It translates to CASSLAGDYNEQFF. The complete variable domain, with remaining parts taken from reference TRBV5-1 and TRBJ2-1, reads KAGVTQTPRYLIKTRGQQVTLSCSPISGHRSVSWYQQTPGQGLQFLFEYFSETQRNKGNFPGRFSGRQFSNSRSEMNVSTLELGDSALYLCASSLAGDYNEQFFGPGTRLTVL.

This CDR3 reads CASSLPQGWGNTIYF. The CDR3 nucleotides are TGTGCCAGCAGTTTACCTCAGGGCTGGGGGAACACCATATATTTT. The J gene is TRBJ1-3, the V gene TRBV28; a possible D gene is TRBD1 (5 bases). The germline V gene has CDR1 MDHEN and CDR2 SYDVKM. This CDR3 spans 15 amino acids. The V and J ends lost 2 bases and 7 bases respectively, with 15 bases between them.

The chain recombines TRBV28 with TRBJ2-7; 7 nucleotides align to TRBD2. Germline CDR1 MDHEN, CDR2 SYDVKM. Germline trimming cut 2 bases from V and 3 bases from J; bases unmatched to any gene: 7. The CDR3 totals 15 residues. This chain's CDR3 is CASSLGAGDYYEQYF. CDR3 DNA sequence: TGTGCCAGCAGTTTAGGTGCGGGGGATTACTACGAGCAGTACTTC.

The chain is built from TRBV29-1 and TRBJ1-1; 10 bases line up with TRBD1. The CDR3 is made up of 13 amino acids. The germline V gene encodes CDR1 SQVTM and CDR2 ANQGSEA. The V gene end was trimmed by 5 bases and the J gene end by 3 bases; junction bases not matched to a gene: 3. This chain's CDR3 is CSVRDRGDTEAFF. Written as DNA, the CDR3 is TGCAGCGTTAGGGACAGGGGTGACACTGAAGCTTTCTTT.

This chain uses TRBV4-1 with TRBJ1-4; maybe TRBD1 (5 bases). The germline V and J ends were trimmed by 4 bases and 3 bases, with 15 bases remaining between them. This CDR3 comprises 16 residues. The germline gives CDR1 MGHRA, CDR2 YSYEKL. The CDR3 sequence is CASSPILGTANEKLFF. The CDR3 DNA sequence: TGCGCCAGCAGCCCAATTTTAGGGACCGCTAATGAAAAACTGTTTTTT.

This clone was seen just once. This chain uses TRBV5-6 with TRBJ1-4; 7 bases fit TRBD1. V was pared by 4 bases and J by 5 bases, with 5 bases of the junction left unmatched. The CDR3 totals 14 residues. Germline CDR1 is SGHDT and CDR2 is YYEEEE. The CDR3 DNA reads as TGTGCCAGCAGCAGGGGGACAGTGAATGAAAAACTGTTTTTT. It codes for CASSRGTVNEKLFF.

This sequence joins TRBV19 and TRBJ2-1; possible D gene TRBD2, 7 bases. The CDR3 is made up of 15 amino acids. Trimming took off 7 bases at V and 9 bases at J, with 22 bases between the two ends. Germline V gene sequence: CDR1 LNHDA, CDR2 SQIVND (reference sequence). In DNA form, the CDR3 reads TGTGCCAGTAACCCTCCTAGCGGAGGGGGAGGTGAGCAGTTCTTC. Translation: CASNPPSGGGGEQFF.

This clone was detected once. The chain uses TRBV18 and TRBJ1-4; D uncertain. Germline CDR1 is KGHSH and CDR2 is LQKENI. The V end was cut by 4 bases, the J end by 0 bases, with 6 bases between. The CDR3 has 14 residues. The CDR3: CASSLGATNEKLFF. Written as DNA, the CDR3 is TGTGCCAGCTCACTGGGTGCAACTAATGAAAAACTGTTTTTT.

The chain uses TRBV18 and TRBJ1-5; D gene unclear. The CDR3 is 13 residues long. Trimming pared 4 bases from V and 3 bases from J, leaving 7 bases between. Germline V lookup: CDR1 KGHSH, CDR2 LQKENI. The CDR3 region has the DNA TGTGCCAGCTCACGAGGCGACAATCAGCCCCAGCATTTT. It translates to CASSRGDNQPQHF.

The genes are TRBV28 and TRBJ1-2; the match to TRBD1 covers 10 bases. V was pared by 5 bases and J by 3 bases, with 0 bases of the junction left unmatched. This CDR3 is built from 13 residues. Germline-derived CDR1 and CDR2 are MDHEN and SYDVKM. CDR3 bases: TGTGCCAGCAGTGGGACAGGGGACTATGGCTACACCTTC. Translating it yields CASSGTGDYGYTF.

The chain recombines TRBV5-5 with TRBJ1-5; possible D gene TRBD1, 5 bases. The CDR3 runs 17 residues. CDR1 is SGHKS and CDR2 is YYEKEE in the germline V gene (reference sequence). Deletions cut 4 bases from V and 3 bases from J, with 20 bases between. CDR3 residues: CASSPADSGYANQPQHF. CDR3 coding DNA: TGTGCCAGCAGCCCGGCCGACAGCGGATATGCCAATCAGCCCCAGCATTTT.

This chain connects TRBV14 to TRBJ2-2; D remains unclear. V gave up 0 bases and J gave up 7 bases, with 6 bases separating them. Germline V gene data show CDR1 as SGHDN and CDR2 as FVKESK. The CDR3 contains 13 residues. The DNA of the CDR3 is TGTGCCAGCAGCCAAGATTTGGACGGGGAGCTGTTTTTT. Translated, it gives CASSQDLDGELFF.

V usage is TRBV19 and J usage is TRBJ1-3; D remains unclear. Deletions cut 1 base from V and 0 bases from J, with 13 bases between. The CDR3 extends over 17 amino acids. CDR1 is LNHDA and CDR2 is SQIVND in the germline V gene (reference sequence). The CDR3 coding sequence is TGTGCCAGTAGTATAGCGATGACTGGCAGCTCTGGAAACACCATATATTTT. Translation gives CASSIAMTGSSGNTIYF.

To note about this clone: This sample includes further DNA sequences coding for the same CDR3. The chain recombines TRBV28 with TRBJ2-7; D uncertain. This CDR3 is built from 12 residues. The ends were cut back, 4 bases at V and 0 bases at J, with 4 bases in the middle. Germline V gene lookup returns CDR1 MDHEN and CDR2 SYDVKM. CDR3 bases: TGTGCCAGCAGTTCCAGCTCCTACGAGCAGTACTTC. Residues: CASSSSSYEQYF.

The V gene is TRBV7-2, the J gene TRBJ1-6; 7 bases are shared with TRBD1. Germline CDR1 is SGHTA and CDR2 is FQGNSA. The trim removed 5 bases at V and 7 bases at J, leaving 5 bases unmatched. CDR3 size: 14 residues. The CDR3 DNA sequence: TGTGCCAGCAGCCTACAGGGGTGGAATTCACCCCTCCACTTT. It encodes CASSLQGWNSPLHF.